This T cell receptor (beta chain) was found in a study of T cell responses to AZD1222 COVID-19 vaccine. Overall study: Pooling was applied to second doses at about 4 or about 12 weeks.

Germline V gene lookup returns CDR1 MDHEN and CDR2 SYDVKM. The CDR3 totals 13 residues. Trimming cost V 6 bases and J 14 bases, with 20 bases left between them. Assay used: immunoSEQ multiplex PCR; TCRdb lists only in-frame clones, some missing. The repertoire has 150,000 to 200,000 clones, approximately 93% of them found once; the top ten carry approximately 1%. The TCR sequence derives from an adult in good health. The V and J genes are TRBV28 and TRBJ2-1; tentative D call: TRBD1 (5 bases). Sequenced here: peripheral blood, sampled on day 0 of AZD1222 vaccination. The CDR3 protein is CASSQTAPRDEFF. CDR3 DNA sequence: TGTGCCAGCAGCCAAACCGCCCCCAGGGATGAGTTCTTC.